Each of the 11 T cell receptor beta chains below was sequenced from the same sample in a study of cytomegalovirus exposure and HLA in healthy donors. 60 Vbeta and 13 Jbeta primers were used in PCR. TCRdb keeps only in-frame clones here, not all; method: immunoSEQ multiplex PCR. This sample has 170,000 or so clones, with about 88% found just once. The source material was PBMCs. The origin of the receptors is a woman under 30 in good health and CMV-seronegative.

The chain uses TRBV7-9 and TRBJ2-1; the match to TRBD2 covers 10 bases. Germline values: CDR1 SEHNR, CDR2 FQNEAQ (reference sequence). J gave up 6 bases and V 8 bases, and 7 bases lay outside the gene matches. The CDR3 is made up of 14 amino acids. In DNA, the CDR3 is TGTGCCAGCGCCAGGACTAGCGGACCCAATGAGCAGTTCTTC. Translation gives CASARTSGPNEQFF.

The V call is TRBV11-3, the J call TRBJ2-2; D might be TRBD2 (5 bases). V lost 3 bases, J lost 7 bases, and 6 bases lay in between. Looked up from germline, CDR1 is SGHNT and CDR2 is YENEEA. This CDR3 has 12 amino acids. The CDR3 region is CASSFRDGELFF. CDR3 nucleotides: TGTGCCAGCAGCTTTCGGGACGGGGAGCTGTTTTTT.

V gene TRBV5-1 combines with J gene TRBJ1-1, with D perhaps TRBD1 (6 bases). CDR3 size: 15 residues. The V and J ends lost 1 base and 0 bases respectively, with 10 bases between them. CDR1 and CDR2 (germline): SGHRS, YFSETQ. The CDR3, as DNA: TGCGCCAGCAGCTTGACAGGGACCATGAACACTGAAGCTTTCTTT. As protein: CASSLTGTMNTEAFF.

The rearrangement uses TRBV7-8 and TRBJ2-4; D unclear. The CDR3 loop spans 12 amino acids. In germline, CDR1 is SGHVS, CDR2 FQNEAQ. Trimming removed 5 bases at V and 8 bases at J, with 10 bases between. The DNA of the CDR3 is TGTGCCAGCAGCGCTACTCTTTACATTCAGTACTTC. Its translation: CASSATLYIQYF.

The V gene is TRBV28, the J gene TRBJ1-2; TRBD1 might be the D (5 bases). This CDR3 contains 14 residues. V shed 5 bases and J shed 6 bases, with 16 bases lying between them. Germline assignment: CDR1 MDHEN and CDR2 SYDVKM. The CDR3 spells CASSPPGTGHGYTF. Here the CDR3 DNA reads TGTGCCAGCAGTCCACCGGGCACAGGACATGGCTACACCTTC.

The chain combines TRBV7-2 with TRBJ2-7, with TRBD2 matching 10 bases. With V trimmed by 5 bases and J by 6 bases, 16 bases remained unmatched. Germline CDR1 and CDR2: SGHTA and FQGNSA. The CDR3 contains 17 residues. The CDR3 spells CASSLYFLAGALREQYF. Written as DNA, the CDR3 is TGTGCCAGCAGCCTCTATTTCCTAGCGGGGGCCCTACGCGAGCAGTACTTC. Full variable domain (missing parts from reference TRBV7-2 and TRBJ2-7): GAGVSQSPSNKVTEKGKDVELRCDPISGHTALYWYRQSLGQGLEFLIYFQGNSAPDKSGLPSDRFSAERTGGSVSTLTIQRTQQEDSAVYLCASSLYFLAGALREQYFGPGTRLTVT.

This rearrangement joins TRBV19 to TRBJ1-5; D may be TRBD1 (5 bases). Per germline, CDR1 LNHDA and CDR2 SQIVND (reference sequence). V gave up 2 bases and J gave up 3 bases, with 14 bases separating them. This CDR3 region has 16 residues. The CDR3 coding sequence is TGTGCCAGTAGTATAACGTCGACAGTCAACAATCAGCCCCAGCATTTT. It codes for CASSITSTVNNQPQHF.

The V gene is TRBV19, the J gene TRBJ1-5; 7 nucleotides agree with TRBD1. Germline lookup yields CDR1 LNHDA and CDR2 SQIVND (reference sequence). The CDR3 is made up of 15 amino acids. After removal of 7 bases from V and 4 bases from J, the junction contained 10 bases not matched to a gene. The CDR3 spells CASTTGTAGNQPQHF. CDR3 in DNA: TGTGCCAGTACTACGGGGACAGCGGGTAATCAGCCCCAGCATTTT. The whole variable domain, remainder taken from reference TRBV19 and TRBJ1-5, is DGGITQSPKYLFRKEGQNVTLSCEQNLNHDAMYWYRQDPGQGLRLIYYSQIVNDFQKGDIAEGYSVSREKKESFPLTVTSAQKNPTAFYLCASTTGTAGNQPQHFGDGTRLSIL.

This clone showed up just once. The genes are TRBV7-2 and TRBJ1-4; D is unclear. The CDR3 totals 14 residues. The V gene lost 1 base and the J gene lost 10 bases, with 13 bases spanning the gap. Germline-derived CDR1 and CDR2 are SGHTA and FQGNSA. The CDR3 reads CASSLEVVSGKLFF. The CDR3 DNA follows: TGTGCCAGCAGCTTAGAAGTGGTCTCCGGAAAACTGTTTTTT. Combining the CDR3 with reference TRBV7-2 and TRBJ1-4 gives the whole variable domain GAGVSQSPSNKVTEKGKDVELRCDPISGHTALYWYRQSLGQGLEFLIYFQGNSAPDKSGLPSDRFSAERTGGSVSTLTIQRTQQEDSAVYLCASSLEVVSGKLFFGSGTQLSVL.

The chain employs TRBV7-9 and TRBJ1-2; 7 nucleotides align to TRBD1. After removal of 4 bases from V and 6 bases from J, the junction contained 8 bases not matched to a gene. Germline loops: CDR1 SEHNR, CDR2 FQNEAQ (reference sequence). The CDR3 consists of 14 residues. CDR3: CASSSYLGGHGYTF. For the CDR3, the DNA is TGTGCCAGCAGCTCCTACCTAGGGGGCCATGGCTACACCTTC.

The chain links TRBV15 to TRBJ2-5; TRBD2 matches 9 bases. Unmatched junction bases numbered 4, after V lost 1 base and J lost 4 bases. The CDR3 extends over 15 amino acids. Germline V gene sequence: CDR1 LNHNV, CDR2 YYDKDF (reference sequence). The DNA for the CDR3 is TGTGCCACCAGCAGAGTGCGGGAGGGCCGAGAGACCCAGTACTTC. Translated: CATSRVREGRETQYF.